This T cell receptor (beta chain) was sequenced in a study of regulatory and conventional T cells in RAG deficiency. Study-wide results and limits: Sorted Omenn CD25-high CD127-low cells may not be bona fide Tregs. Omenn patients showed >85% Treg-Tconv overlap and shorter CDR3 lengths.

Regulatory T cells were sorted from blood as CD4+ CD25-high CD127-low cells. The CDR3 totals 13 residues. Germline V gives CDR1 SGHTA, CDR2 FQGTGA. The V gene lost 5 bases and the J gene lost 0 bases, with 8 bases spanning the gap. A remark on this clone: Its target is unknown.

Produced via immunoSEQ multiplex PCR; TCRdb's table is partial and in-frame only. The repertoire has tens of thousands of clones, over 80% of them found once; the top ten carry roughly 0.83%. The data were also submitted as part of a second study, on regulatory T cells. As that study records: Amplification used 52 TRBV primers and 13 TRBJ primers. Regulatory T cells showed the strongest V-J pair restriction and V/J gene skewing among patient repertoires.

Material for sequencing was Tregs sorted from blood. The TCR originated in a human donor in good health. This rearrangement joins TRBV7-3 to TRBJ2-7, with unresolved D. CDR3 nucleotide sequence: TGTGCCAGCAGCCATGGCCTCTCCTACGAGCAGTACTTC. Protein sequence: CASSHGLSYEQYF.